This passage covers 6 T cell receptor beta chains from one sample sequenced in a study of tumor and adjacent non-tumor tissue in lung cancer (dated by TCRdb to 2017 to 2018). RNA was isolated from bulk unsorted tissue, and RNA quality was assessed with a NanoDrop ND-1000 and an Agilent 2100. Normal lung samples were distant non-tumor tissue taken more than 3 cm from the tumor edge. Libraries were constructed by multiplex PCR. Sequencing used an Illumina HiSeq 2500. Following protocols modified from ARM-PCR, the researchers constructed TCRbeta libraries through three rounds of nested PCR with primers (Table S4). TCRdb trimmed public reads at Q25 via fastp, called clones via MiXCR and kept in-frame beta chains. One record per CDR3 amino acid sequence lists the most common genes and DNA. Recorded for this sample are over 80,000 distinct CDR3 sequences; approximately 73% of them occurred a single time. The ten largest clones add up to 20% to 25% of the sample.

Sample: distant non-tumor lung tissue. The receptors stem from a woman aged 50 to 65 with non-small cell lung cancer.

This chain connects TRBV6-2 or TRBV6-3 to TRBJ2-1, with 7 nucleotides matching TRBD2. Germline values: CDR1 MNHEY, CDR2 SVGEGT. CDR3 length: 15 residues. CDR3: CVGGYSVSGGYEQFF. CDR3 sequence (DNA): TGTGTCGGCGGTTACTCTGTGTCGGGAGGCTATGAGCAGTTCTTC.

As regards this clonotype: The CDR3 does not end in the conserved phenylalanine or tryptophan, so this is likely a read error. The chain employs TRBV11-2 and TRBJ1-1; D may be TRBD1 (5 bases). The CDR3 loop spans 14 amino acids. CDR1 SGHAT and CDR2 FQNNGV come from the germline V gene. CDR3 bases: TGTGTCAGCAGCTTCATCCCCCAAGGGACCGAAGCTTTCATT. Its translation is CVSSFIPQGTEAFI.

In regard to this clonotype: This may be a read error, as it is one base from a much larger clone. The rearrangement uses TRBV14 and TRBJ2-2; TRBD1 might be the D (7 bases). The CDR3 runs to 16 residues. The germline gives CDR1 SGHDN, CDR2 FVKESK. The CDR3 region is CANSQVQGGSTGELFF. CDR3 coding DNA: TGTGCCAACAGCCAAGTCCAGGGGGGAAGCACCGGGGAGCTGTTTTTT. The full variable domain, its missing parts supplied by reference TRBV14 and TRBJ2-2, is EAGVTQFPSHSVIEKGQTVTLRCDPISGHDNLYWYRRVMGKEIKFLLHFVKESKQDESGMPNNRFLAERTGGTYSTLKVQPAELEDSGVYFCANSQVQGGSTGELFFGEGSRLTVL.

As to this clonotype: It is likely a read error, because the conserved phenylalanine at the end of the CDR3 is missing. This sequence joins TRBV6-6 and TRBJ2-3; 9 nucleotides align to TRBD2. Germline lookup yields CDR1 MNHNY and CDR2 SVGAGI (reference sequence). The CDR3 consists of 17 residues. The CDR3 protein is CANSPTTLAGNTDTQYL. DNA of the CDR3: TGTGCCAACAGTCCAACGACCCTAGCGGGAAACACAGATACGCAGTATTTA.

As for this clonotype: At one boundary the junction diverges from the germline segment, which might be a read error. The CDR3 reads CSALDLLAGDTGELYF. CDR3 nucleotides: TGCAGTGCTCTGGATTTACTAGCGGGAGACACCGGGGAGCTGTATTTT. The rearrangement uses TRBV20-1 and TRBJ2-2, with TRBD2 matching over 11 bases. CDR1 and CDR2 (germline): DFQATT, SNEGSKA (reference sequence). CDR3 length equals 16 residues.

Notes on this clonotype: This could be a read error, since a much larger clone is one nucleotide away. This chain joins TRBV21-1 and TRBJ2-7; the D call in the table, TRBD2, was not verified against the DNA. TRBV21-1 is a listed pseudogene. The CDR3 consists of 16 residues. The CDR3 region has the DNA TGTGCCAGCAGCAAAGATGGGACGGCGAGCTCCTACGAGCGGTACTTC. As protein: CASSKDGTASSYERYF.